This record covers a single T cell receptor (beta chain). What it binds is not known. This specimen comes from a study of shared clonotypes between healthy human individuals. Study-wide points: Though the depth was large, rarefaction showed that sorted-subset sequencing was incomplete.

Sequenced by immunoSEQ multiplex PCR; TCRdb stores in-frame clones only, minus some. The data show 2 million to 2.5 million clones, roughly 94% seen once. Terminally differentiated effector memory CD45RA+ cells were excluded from the naive CD8 cells, which were CD45RO-negative and positively selected for CCR7. This CDR3 region has 13 residues. Germline CDR1 and CDR2: MDHEN and SYDVKM. V lost 5 bases and J lost 9, with 11 bases in between. The chain links TRBV28 to TRBJ1-6; possibly TRBD1 for D (6 bases). The sequence derives from a man between 18 and 29 years old in good health. The sample taken for sequencing was naive CD8+ T cells sorted from blood. CDR3 amino acids: CASSEEGGSPLHF. CDR3 nucleotides: TGTGCCAGCAGTGAGGAGGGGGGTTCACCCCTCCACTTT.